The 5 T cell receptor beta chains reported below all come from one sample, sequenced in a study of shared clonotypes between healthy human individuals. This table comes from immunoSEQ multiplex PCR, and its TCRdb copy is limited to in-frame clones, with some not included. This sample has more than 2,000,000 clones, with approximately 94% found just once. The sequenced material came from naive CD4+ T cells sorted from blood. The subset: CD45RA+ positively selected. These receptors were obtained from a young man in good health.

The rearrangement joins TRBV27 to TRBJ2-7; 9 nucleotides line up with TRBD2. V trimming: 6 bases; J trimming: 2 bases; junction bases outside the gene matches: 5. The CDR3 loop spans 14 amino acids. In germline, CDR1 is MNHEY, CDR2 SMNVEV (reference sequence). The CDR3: CASRGSGRPYEQYF. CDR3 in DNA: TGTGCCAGCAGAGGAAGCGGGAGGCCCTACGAGCAGTACTTC.

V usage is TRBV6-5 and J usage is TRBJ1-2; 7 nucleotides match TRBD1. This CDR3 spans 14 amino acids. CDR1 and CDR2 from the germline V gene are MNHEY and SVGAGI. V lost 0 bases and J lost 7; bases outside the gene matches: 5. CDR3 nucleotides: TGTGCCAGCAGTTACTCCCTCACAGGGGCTGGCTACACCTTC. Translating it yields CASSYSLTGAGYTF.

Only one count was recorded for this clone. DNA of the CDR3: TGTGCCAGCAGCTTGGAAAGCATAGCGGGGGGAATTCACAATGAGCAGTTCTTC. Translating it yields CASSLESIAGGIHNEQFF. The chain has TRBV11-2 and TRBJ2-1; the match to TRBD2 covers 10 bases. Germline V gives CDR1 SGHAT, CDR2 FQNNGV. The CDR3 has 18 amino acids. V shed 3 bases and J 5 bases; nucleotides not matched to a gene: 13.

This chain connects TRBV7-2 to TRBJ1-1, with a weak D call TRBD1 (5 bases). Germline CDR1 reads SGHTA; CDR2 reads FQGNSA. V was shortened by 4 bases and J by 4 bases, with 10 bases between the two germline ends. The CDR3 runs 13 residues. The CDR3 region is CASSSVGGTEAFF. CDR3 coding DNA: TGTGCCAGCAGCTCTGTCGGGGGCACTGAAGCTTTCTTT.

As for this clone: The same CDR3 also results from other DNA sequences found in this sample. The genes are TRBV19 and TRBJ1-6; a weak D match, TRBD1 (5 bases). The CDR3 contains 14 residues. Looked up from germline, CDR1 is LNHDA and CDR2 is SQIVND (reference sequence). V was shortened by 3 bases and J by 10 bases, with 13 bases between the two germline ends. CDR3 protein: CASSIGQGGSPLHF. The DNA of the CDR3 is TGTGCCAGTAGTATTGGTCAGGGAGGCTCACCCCTCCACTTT.